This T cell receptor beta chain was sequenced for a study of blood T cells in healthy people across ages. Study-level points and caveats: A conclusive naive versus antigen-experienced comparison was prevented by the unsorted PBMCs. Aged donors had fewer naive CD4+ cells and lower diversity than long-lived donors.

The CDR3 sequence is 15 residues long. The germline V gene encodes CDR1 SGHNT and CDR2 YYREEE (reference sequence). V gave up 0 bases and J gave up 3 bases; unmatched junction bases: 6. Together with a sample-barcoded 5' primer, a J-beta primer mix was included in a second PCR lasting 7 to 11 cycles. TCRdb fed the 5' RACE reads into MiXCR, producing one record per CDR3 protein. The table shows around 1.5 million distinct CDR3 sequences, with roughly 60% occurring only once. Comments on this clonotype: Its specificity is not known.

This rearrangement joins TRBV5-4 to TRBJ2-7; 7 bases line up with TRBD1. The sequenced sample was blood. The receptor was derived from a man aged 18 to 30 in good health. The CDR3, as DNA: TGTGCCAGCAGCTTGGCACGGGACAGAGACTACGAGCAGTACTTC. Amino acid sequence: CASSLARDRDYEQYF.